This is a list of T cell receptor beta chains from one sample in a study of T cells in Graves' hyperthyroidism and ophthalmopathy. TCRdb re-analysed the multiplex PCR reads in MiXCR, keeping a single row per CDR3 protein. The data contain around 190,000 distinct CDR3 sequences, less than 20% of them singletons. The sequenced sample was blood. The source of these receptors is a woman aged 50 to 60 with Graves' hyperthyroidism. Both conserved end residues are trimmed from each CDR3. Fields, in order: D gene, J gene, V gene, CDR3 protein. D genes are given only for firm matches.

>-|TRBJ1-1|TRBV14
ASSQDLLGGSGTEAF
>-|TRBJ2-7|TRBV29-1
SVDGGGGYEQY
>-|TRBJ1-3|TRBV15
ATSRDMGSGNTIY
>-|TRBJ1-1|TRBV14
ASSPYRNTEAF
>-|TRBJ1-1|TRBV30
AWSRDSGNTEAF
>-|TRBJ2-5|TRBV11-3
ASNFQGQETQY
>TRBD2|TRBJ2-1|TRBV6-1
ASSYLAGDPNNEQF
>-|TRBJ2-1|TRBV15
ATSIGIEQF
>-|TRBJ1-1|TRBV9
ASSVGGTNTEAF
>-|TRBJ2-1|TRBV29-1
SVEVYEFQF
>-|TRBJ1-1|TRBV11-2
ASSLGAGSAEAF
>-|TRBJ1-4|TRBV7-9
ASSPPGRENEKLF
>TRBD2|TRBJ2-7|TRBV5-6
ASSLGSGRGEQY
>TRBD2|TRBJ2-2|TRBV2
ASAGEGTGELF
>-|TRBJ2-2|TRBV15
ATSREQANTGELF
>-|TRBJ2-7|TRBV2
ASSFRTQTYEQY
>TRBD2|TRBJ2-5|TRBV7-3
ASSSTSGTEETQY
>TRBD2|TRBJ2-1|TRBV7-3
ASSLGSGREGWQF
>-|TRBJ1-1|TRBV18
ASSPVGDTEAF
>TRBD1|TRBJ1-2|TRBV20-1
SALTGTGYGYT
>-|TRBJ1-5|TRBV6-1
ASNYQPQH
>-|TRBJ1-5|TRBV28
ASSFEDQPQH
>-|TRBJ2-3|TRBV7-3
ASSRAPPHTDTQY
>TRBD2|TRBJ2-5|TRBV5-4
ASSPRTSGRLETQY
>TRBD2|TRBJ2-1|TRBV7-2
ASSSRTSEQF
>TRBD1|TRBJ1-6|TRBV27
ASSLWGTGGGSPLH
>-|TRBJ2-1|TRBV28
ARIAGWYNEQF
>TRBD1|TRBJ1-5|TRBV7-9
ASSLETGGGNQPQH
>-|TRBJ1-5|TRBV6-1
ASSYRGGNQPQH
>-|TRBJ1-2|TRBV3-1
ASSPGGRQPYGYT
>-|TRBJ1-6|TRBV5-1
ASSLEGRAQGSPLH
>-|TRBJ1-2|TRBV29-1
SVEKLGGYT
>-|TRBJ2-1|TRBV5-1
ASSAFDGLPYNEQF
>-|TRBJ2-2|TRBV5-1
ASSQGSGTGELF
>-|TRBJ2-7|TRBV7-9
ASSLPPGYEQY
>-|TRBJ2-3|TRBV30
AWGTSTDTQY